This T cell receptor (beta chain) was identified in a study of vaccination effects on CD4 cells after COVID-19 (dated by TCRdb to the early 2020s). Broadly, across the study: Post-vaccine samples across the study were collected a median of 72 days after the second dose, with a range of 14 to 241. SARS-CoV-2 spike-specific CD4+ TCR repertoires from before and after mRNA vaccination were compared in COVID-19 convalescent patients and in infection-naive vaccine recipients. A total of around eleven COVID-19 convalescent patients and a few SARS-CoV-2-naive healthy vaccine recipients were included in the full study. Cultures from other donors in the study were sequenced with the Oncomine TCR Beta short-read assay on an Illumina iSeq 100. Paper-wide results and their limitations: Among healthy vaccine recipients, nearly all vaccine-induced clones were SARS-CoV-2 mono-reactive, and only 1 of 255 was cross-reactive with common cold coronaviruses. The study was limited by a small number of convalescent patients, and early post-infection timepoints were lacking. Both infection-induced and vaccine-induced clones contracted markedly at late post-vaccination timepoints, which is consistent with waning T cell responses.

The germline V gene specifies MGHDK as CDR1 and SYGVNS as CDR2. Here V drops 4 bases and J drops 3 bases, and the junction holds 9 bases not matched to any gene. From the cysteine up to the phenylalanine, the CDR3 has a length of 16 residues. The retained sequence is limited to the CDR3, 48 bases, with the frame set at the first base. About this clone: No antigen is known for it. Base qualities are not provided; no much larger clone lies one nucleotide away.

Receptors were amplified or captured by the immunoSEQ multiplex PCR assay. DNA from the CD4+ T cells that had been cultured and isolated underwent TCR beta CDR3 sequencing. The authors processed their data as follows. Non-productive TCR sequences were removed and reads were trimmed to the CDR3 region, keeping CDR3s of at least 7 amino acids. The MANAFEST web app was used to identify antigen-specific clonotypes by comparing expansion in peptide wells with expansion in reference cultures. For clones to be considered positive, expansion at FDR<0.05 versus reference and all other wells, an odds ratio above 5, and a frequency above 0.1% in two replicate wells were required. Cross-reactive clonotypes were defined as significantly expanded in SARS-CoV-2 spike wells and in at least one common cold coronavirus spike condition. CDR3 similarity was assessed by Levenshtein distance using the stringdist R package, and unrooted trees were constructed with ape in R 3.6.1. In its TCRdb copy, this immuneACCESS table keeps in-frame sequences only and misses some clones. Where compared with another copy, unresolved V genes explain less than half of these, and the others have no known cause. For V, J and clone size, that table is used; D and trimming come from the DNA. For this sample there are about 24,000 clones; more than 65% appear just once. About 9.4% of the sample is in the top ten clones.

In the ViraFEST assay, PBMC were stimulated with viral peptide pools, and antigen-specific CD4+ T cell clonotypes were then identified by expansion using TCR sequencing. After about 9 days of culture, CD4+ T cells were isolated with the EasySep CD4+ T cell isolation kit. Two doses of either the BNT162b2 or the mRNA-1273 mRNA SARS-CoV-2 vaccine were administered to participants. Healthy vaccine recipients had no prior SARS-CoV-2 infection, confirmed by negative nucleocapsid antibodies before and after vaccination. Around 2.1 million PBMC per well were cultured with 9 to 10 ug/ml peptides in IMDM containing 5% human AB serum, approximately 10 IU/ml IL-2 and gentamicin. On days 3 and 7, half of the culture medium was replaced with fresh IL-2-containing medium. Unless noted otherwise, every peptide stimulation condition was grown in triplicate wells. Using Ficoll-Paque Plus gradient centrifugation, PBMC were separated from whole blood and then either used fresh or cryopreserved at -140C. The overlapping peptide pools covered the spike proteins of SARS-CoV-2 as well as those of the common cold coronaviruses HCoV-NL63, HCoV-OC43 and HCoV-229E. The QIAamp micro DNA kit was used to extract genomic DNA from the cultured CD4+ T cells.

The sample here was CD4+ T cells from PBMCs cultured with HCoV-NL63 spike peptides, taken after COVID-19 vaccination. The meaning of the sample's cell subset or site label: HCoV-NL63 spike overlapping peptide pool stimulation. The sequence was obtained from a human donor who received a COVID-19 vaccine. The V gene is TRBV25-1 and the J gene is TRBJ1-1, and 9 junction bases match TRBD1. The DNA reads TGTGCCAGCAGTGGGGGTCTCGGGACAGGGTACACTGAAGCTTTCTTT. Its coded protein is CASSGGLGTGYTEAFF.